The rows below give T cell receptor beta chains drawn from one sample of a study of somatic mutations in cytotoxic T cells in rheumatoid arthritis. The data were produced by immunoSEQ multiplex PCR, yet TCRdb's version contains in-frame clones alone and is incomplete. The table shows 3,500 to 4,000 clones, with 84% occurring only once. Source material: CD8+ T cells sorted from blood. The receptors originated from a man aged 40-49 years with rheumatoid arthritis. Each CDR3 is given with its conserved first and last residue. Each record gives: clone size, J gene, D gene, V gene, CDR3 DNA, CDR3 protein. A D gene is named only where the DNA matches it firmly. Clone size is stated in some rows and not others, as once, few, many or a class when expanded.

>.|TRBJ2-1|.|TRBV30
TGTGCCTGGAGCTACAGTGCCAATGAGCAGTTCTTC
CAWSYSANEQFF
>.|TRBJ2-1|.|TRBV6-6
TGTGCCAGCAGTTACGCCTCCCTAGCAACCGAGCAGTTCTTC
CASSYASLATEQFF
>.|TRBJ2-1|.|TRBV6-6
TGTGCCAGCAGTCTCTCAGGGCGAGATGAGCAGTTCTTC
CASSLSGRDEQFF
>once|TRBJ2-7|.|TRBV13
TGTGCCAGCAGCGTAAGGACAGCAGGCTACGAGCAGTACTTC
CASSVRTAGYEQYF
>once|TRBJ2-3|TRBD1|TRBV5-4
TGTGCCAGCAGCATAGCAGGGGGAATTGGAGATACGCAGTATTTT
CASSIAGGIGDTQYF
>.|TRBJ2-1|TRBD2|TRBV5-6
TGTGCCAGCAGCGCAGGCGGGGCGGGGGGAACGTTCTTC
CASSAGGAGGTFF
>.|TRBJ2-5|TRBD1|TRBV28
TGTGCCAGCAGTGGTCCGACATACGGGACAGGATACCAAGAGACCCAGTACTTC
CASSGPTYGTGYQETQYF
>.|TRBJ2-1|TRBD2|TRBV4-1
TGCGCCAGCAGCCAAGCCCCGGGACTAGCGGAGTACAATGAGCAGTTCTTC
CASSQAPGLAEYNEQFF
>.|TRBJ2-7|.|TRBV7-6
TGTGCCAGCAGCCCTCCGGGACTTACCGAGCAGTACTTC
CASSPPGLTEQYF
>.|TRBJ2-6|TRBD1|TRBV29-1
TGCAGCGTTGAACAGGGGGCATCTGGGGCCAACGTCCTGACTTTC
CSVEQGASGANVLTF
>.|TRBJ2-6|TRBD1|TRBV15
TGTGCCACCAGCAGCCCGGACAGGTCTAACTCTGGGGCCAACGTCCTGACTTTC
CATSSPDRSNSGANVLTF
>.|TRBJ2-1|TRBD2|TRBV15
TGTGCCACCGGGGAGCGGGGAAGGAGTGAGCAGTTCTTC
CATGERGRSEQFF
>.|TRBJ1-3|.|TRBV10-1
TGCGCCACGCAGGCCAGCTCTGGAAACACCATATATTTT
CATQASSGNTIYF
>.|TRBJ1-2|.|TRBV30
TGTGCCTGGAGATGGGGCAGGGTAAACTATGGCTACACCTTC
CAWRWGRVNYGYTF
>.|TRBJ1-5|TRBD1|TRBV9
TGTGCCAGCAGCGCGGGGGGGACAGGGCGTAGCAATCAGCCCCAGCATTTT
CASSAGGTGRSNQPQHF
>.|TRBJ2-7|.|TRBV28
TGTGCCAGCAGTTTATTATCAGGTACTTTCTCCTACGAGCAGTACTTC
CASSLLSGTFSYEQYF
>once|TRBJ1-1|.|TRBV6-1
TGTGCCAGCAGTGGGGTCTGGGGGGGGAGCCCTGAAGCTTTCTTT
CASSGVWGGSPEAFF
>.|TRBJ1-2|.|TRBV5-1
TGCGCCAGCTCAGGAGGTCGACTCAACTATGGCTACACCTTC
CASSGGRLNYGYTF
>.|TRBJ2-1|.|TRBV6-4
TGTGCCAGCAGTGGGGACTTTCAAACTAATGAGCAGTTCTTC
CASSGDFQTNEQFF
>.|TRBJ2-7|TRBD2|TRBV28
TGCGCCAGCAGCCAATCTTCTAGCGGGAGCTACGAGCAGTACTTC
CASSQSSSGSYEQYF
>.|TRBJ2-7|TRBD1|TRBV7-9
TGTGCCAGCAGCGACAGGGAAAGGTACGAGCAGTACTTC
CASSDRERYEQYF
>.|TRBJ2-2|TRBD2|TRBV19
TGTGCCAGTAGTATGGGACTAGCGTTTACCGGGGAGCTGTTTTTT
CASSMGLAFTGELFF
>.|TRBJ2-2|.|TRBV7-3
TGTGCCAGCAGCATTATGGGCGGGGCAAACACCGGGGAGCTGTTTTTT
CASSIMGGANTGELFF
>.|TRBJ2-7|.|TRBV5-1
TGCGCCAGCAGCTTGAAGCCCTACGAGCAGTACTTC
CASSLKPYEQYF
>.|TRBJ2-7|.|TRBV5-1
TGCGCCAGCAGCTTGGGTGGGGCCAGGACCAACTACGAGCAGTACTTC
CASSLGGARTNYEQYF
>.|TRBJ1-1|TRBD1|TRBV19
TGTGCCAGTAGCTCCCCGAGGACAGGGGGCTGGATGAACACTGAAGCTTTCTTT
CASSSPRTGGWMNTEAFF
>.|TRBJ2-7|.|TRBV7-9
TGTGCCAGCAGCTTCTGGGGGGGCGGGCAGTACTTC
CASSFWGGGQYF
>.|TRBJ2-7|TRBD2|TRBV7-9
TGTGCCAGCCGAGGCGGGGGGTCCTACGAGCAGTACTTC
CASRGGGSYEQYF
>.|TRBJ1-2|TRBD1|TRBV11-2
TGTGCCAGCAGCTTTGGACCCGGGACAGGGAACTATGGCTACACCTTC
CASSFGPGTGNYGYTF
>.|TRBJ2-1|.|TRBV10-2
TGCGCCAGCAGTGAGTCGAGGACTACGCGGTTCAATGAGCAGTTCTTC
CASSESRTTRFNEQFF
>.|TRBJ1-1|.|TRBV11-1
TGTGCCAGCAGCTTAGCGTCTACGGGGGCTGAAGCTTTCTTT
CASSLASTGAEAFF
>.|TRBJ2-7|TRBD2|TRBV14
TGTGCCAGCAGCCAAGGTCCCCCTAGCGGGAGTATCTACGAGCAGTACTTC
CASSQGPPSGSIYEQYF
>.|TRBJ2-3|.|TRBV7-3
TGTGCCAGCAGCTTCGGACAGACTACAGATACGCAGTATTTT
CASSFGQTTDTQYF
>few|TRBJ2-7|.|TRBV29-1
TGCAGCGTAAAAGCGCCCAGATCCTACGAGCAGTACTTC
CSVKAPRSYEQYF
>.|TRBJ2-1|TRBD2|TRBV4-1
TGCGCCAGCAGCCAAACTAGCGGGGACTACAATGAGCAGTTCTTC
CASSQTSGDYNEQFF
>.|TRBJ2-7|.|TRBV29-1
TGCAGCGTTGAAGGACCAGGGCGCGAGCAGTACTTC
CSVEGPGREQYF
>.|TRBJ2-1|.|TRBV7-8
TGTGCCAGCAGCTTAGCTCAGGGTCGAGGTGAGCAGTTCTTC
CASSLAQGRGEQFF
>.|TRBJ2-1|.|TRBV7-3
TGTGCCAGCAGCCCTACGCTAGGCCTTGAGCAGTTCTTC
CASSPTLGLEQFF
>.|TRBJ1-2|TRBD1|TRBV9
TGTGCCAGCAGCCCATATTCGACAGGGGTCGTAGGCTACACCTTC
CASSPYSTGVVGYTF
>.|TRBJ2-5|.|TRBV25-1
TGTGCCAGCAGTGCGGAGGGAAAACGGGAGACCCAGTACTTC
CASSAEGKRETQYF
>few|TRBJ2-2|TRBD1|TRBV7-2
TGTGCCAGCAGCGTTACAGGGGGCTCGAACACCGGGGAGCTGTTTTTT
CASSVTGGSNTGELFF